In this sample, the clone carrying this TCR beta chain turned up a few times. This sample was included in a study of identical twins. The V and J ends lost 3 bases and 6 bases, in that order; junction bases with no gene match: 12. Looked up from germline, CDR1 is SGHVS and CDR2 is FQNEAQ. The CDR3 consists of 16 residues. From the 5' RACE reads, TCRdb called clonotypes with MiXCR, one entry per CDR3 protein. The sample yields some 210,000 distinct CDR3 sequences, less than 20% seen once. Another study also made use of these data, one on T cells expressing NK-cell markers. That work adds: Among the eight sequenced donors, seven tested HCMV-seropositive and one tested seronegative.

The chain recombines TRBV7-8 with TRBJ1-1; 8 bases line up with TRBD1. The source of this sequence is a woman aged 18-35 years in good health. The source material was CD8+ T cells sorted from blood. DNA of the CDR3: TGTGCCAGCAGCTTCCAGAGCTGGGACAGGAGGCCTGAAGCTTTCTTT. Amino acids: CASSFQSWDRRPEAFF.